These T cell receptor beta chains were read from a single sample in a study of T cells in Graves' hyperthyroidism and ophthalmopathy. TCRdb reanalysed the multiplex PCR reads using MiXCR and keeps one entry per CDR3 protein. The data contain around 440,000 distinct CDR3 sequences, around 16% of them singletons. The specimen was blood. These receptors were obtained from a woman aged 18-30 years with Graves' hyperthyroidism. Each CDR3 is given with its conserved first and last residue. D genes are given only for firm matches. Part of the rows lack a size; the others show once, few, many or a class for expanded clones.

v_gene: TRBV29-1
j_gene: TRBJ1-1
d_gene: -
abundance: many
CDR3aa: CSVEYAGQMNTEAFF
CDR3nt: TGCAGCGTTGAATATGCAGGACAGATGAACACTGAAGCTTTCTTT

v_gene: TRBV6-2/TRBV6-3
j_gene: TRBJ2-7
d_gene: -
abundance: many
CDR3aa: CASKILTGTSYEQYF
CDR3nt: TGTGCCAGCAAAATCCTTACCGGGACTTCCTACGAGCAGTACTTC

v_gene: TRBV28
j_gene: TRBJ2-1
d_gene: -
abundance: few
CDR3aa: CASSLGLAYNEQFF
CDR3nt: TGTGCCAGCAGTCTTGGACTGGCCTACAATGAGCAGTTCTTC

v_gene: TRBV7-8
j_gene: TRBJ1-1
d_gene: TRBD1
abundance: many
CDR3aa: CASSNRRGQGASEAFF
CDR3nt: TGTGCCAGCAGCAACCGTAGAGGACAGGGGGCCTCGGAAGCTTTCTTT

v_gene: TRBV11-3
j_gene: TRBJ1-1
d_gene: -
abundance: many
CDR3aa: CASSLSRFAEAFF
CDR3nt: TGTGCCAGCAGCTTATCTCGGTTCGCTGAAGCTTTCTTT

v_gene: TRBV5-1
j_gene: TRBJ2-7
d_gene: -
abundance: few
CDR3aa: CASSLHFAGEQYF
CDR3nt: TGCGCCAGCAGCTTGCATTTCGCTGGCGAGCAGTACTTC

v_gene: TRBV20-1
j_gene: TRBJ1-1
d_gene: -
abundance: many
CDR3aa: CSAPRMGRVNTEAFF
CDR3nt: TGCAGTGCTCCACGGATGGGCAGGGTGAACACTGAAGCTTTCTTT

v_gene: TRBV7-2
j_gene: TRBJ1-6
d_gene: -
abundance: many
CDR3aa: CASSLAGYNSPLHF
CDR3nt: TGTGCCAGCAGCTTAGCAGGGTATAATTCACCCCTCCACTTT

v_gene: TRBV12-3/TRBV12-4
j_gene: TRBJ2-6
d_gene: -
abundance: once
CDR3aa: CASSSQVSGANVLTF
CDR3nt: TGTGCCAGCAGTTCCCAAGTCTCTGGGGCCAACGTCCTGACTTTC

v_gene: TRBV20-1
j_gene: TRBJ2-5
d_gene: TRBD2
abundance: many
CDR3aa: CSARKRTSGTDVWETQYF
CDR3nt: TGCAGTGCTAGGAAACGGACTAGCGGGACTGATGTGTGGGAGACCCAGTACTTC

v_gene: TRBV4-3
j_gene: TRBJ1-2
d_gene: TRBD1
abundance: -
CDR3aa: CASSFNRDSTYTF
CDR3nt: TGCGCCAGCAGCTTTAACCGGGACAGCACCTACACCTTC

v_gene: TRBV9
j_gene: TRBJ2-3
d_gene: -
abundance: -
CDR3aa: CASSVGVGRGSNTDTQYF
CDR3nt: TGTGCCAGCAGCGTGGGGGTGGGGAGGGGGTCGAACACAGATACGCAGTATTTT

v_gene: TRBV7-7
j_gene: TRBJ2-3
d_gene: -
abundance: few
CDR3aa: CASSRVNTDTQYF
CDR3nt: TGTGCTAGCAGCCGGGTCAACACAGATACGCAGTATTTT

v_gene: TRBV7-9
j_gene: TRBJ2-1
d_gene: TRBD1
abundance: few
CDR3aa: CASSLGQGSNNEQFF
CDR3nt: TGTGCCAGCAGCCTGGGACAGGGGAGCAACAATGAGCAGTTCTTC

v_gene: TRBV15
j_gene: TRBJ2-2
d_gene: -
abundance: -
CDR3aa: CATSRAGGPGELFF
CDR3nt: TGTGCCACCAGCAGAGCAGGGGGGCCCGGGGAGCTGTTTTTT

v_gene: TRBV11-2
j_gene: TRBJ2-1
d_gene: -
abundance: many
CDR3aa: CASSLGYRAGNIVPNSNEQFF
CDR3nt: TGTGCCAGCAGCTTAGGGTACAGGGCAGGAAATATAGTGCCCAACTCCAATGAGCAGTTCTTC

v_gene: TRBV6-1
j_gene: TRBJ1-3
d_gene: -
abundance: -
CDR3aa: CASSSRALGNTIYF
CDR3nt: TGTGCCAGCAGCTCGAGGGCTTTGGGAAACACCATATATTTT

v_gene: TRBV5-1
j_gene: TRBJ1-4
d_gene: -
abundance: -
CDR3aa: CASSFTTTNEKLFF
CDR3nt: TGCGCCAGCAGCTTTACAACAACTAATGAAAAACTGTTTTTT

v_gene: TRBV5-1
j_gene: TRBJ1-2
d_gene: -
abundance: many
CDR3aa: CASSFLGGGYTF
CDR3nt: TGCGCCAGCAGCTTTCTCGGGGGTGGCTACACCTTC

v_gene: TRBV20-1
j_gene: TRBJ1-1
d_gene: TRBD1
abundance: few
CDR3aa: CSALTGPTEAFF
CDR3nt: TGCAGTGCTCTGACAGGGCCCACTGAAGCTTTCTTT

v_gene: TRBV18
j_gene: TRBJ2-7
d_gene: -
abundance: many
CDR3aa: CASSPTQGPAEQYF
CDR3nt: TGTGCCAGCTCACCAACACAGGGCCCGGCCGAGCAGTACTTC

v_gene: TRBV11-3
j_gene: TRBJ2-5
d_gene: -
abundance: -
CDR3aa: CASSPGGPGAETQYF
CDR3nt: TGTGCCAGCAGCCCCGGGGGCCCAGGGGCTGAGACCCAGTACTTC

v_gene: TRBV10-2
j_gene: TRBJ2-5
d_gene: -
abundance: -
CDR3aa: CATTKGRGETQYF
CDR3nt: TGCGCCACCACGAAGGGACGCGGGGAGACCCAGTACTTC

v_gene: TRBV10-3
j_gene: TRBJ2-3
d_gene: TRBD1
abundance: few
CDR3aa: CAISTDRGPFTDTQYF
CDR3nt: TGTGCCATCAGTACTGACAGGGGGCCATTCACAGATACGCAGTATTTT

v_gene: TRBV2
j_gene: TRBJ2-3
d_gene: TRBD2
abundance: many
CDR3aa: CASSEPVAGVTDTQYF
CDR3nt: TGTGCCAGCAGTGAACCCGTAGCGGGGGTCACAGATACGCAGTATTTT

v_gene: TRBV6-5
j_gene: TRBJ2-7
d_gene: -
abundance: -
CDR3aa: CASSYGLIKLTEHYEQYF
CDR3nt: TGTGCCAGCAGTTACGGCCTAATAAAACTGACGGAACACTACGAGCAGTACTTC

v_gene: TRBV7-9
j_gene: TRBJ1-4
d_gene: TRBD1
abundance: -
CDR3aa: CASSRQDRVGEKLFF
CDR3nt: TGTGCCAGCAGCCGACAGGACAGGGTCGGAGAAAAACTGTTTTTT

v_gene: TRBV29-1
j_gene: TRBJ1-2
d_gene: TRBD1
abundance: many
CDR3aa: CSVSNNRGGYTF
CDR3nt: TGCAGCGTATCCAACAACAGGGGCGGCTACACCTTC

v_gene: TRBV13
j_gene: TRBJ2-5
d_gene: -
abundance: many
CDR3aa: CASSFGKETQYF
CDR3nt: TGTGCCAGCAGCTTTGGCAAAGAGACCCAGTACTTC

v_gene: TRBV11-1
j_gene: TRBJ2-1
d_gene: TRBD1
abundance: -
CDR3aa: CASNPGGGNEQFF
CDR3nt: TGTGCCAGCAACCCAGGGGGCGGCAATGAGCAGTTCTTC

v_gene: TRBV12-3/TRBV12-4
j_gene: TRBJ2-7
d_gene: -
abundance: many
CDR3aa: CASSTPWTSSYEQYF
CDR3nt: TGTGCCAGCAGTACACCTTGGACATCCTCCTACGAGCAGTACTTC

v_gene: TRBV27
j_gene: TRBJ2-1
d_gene: TRBD2
abundance: many
CDR3aa: CASSLTSGSFNNEQFF
CDR3nt: TGTGCCAGCAGCTTAACTAGCGGGAGTTTCAACAATGAGCAGTTCTTC

v_gene: TRBV24-1
j_gene: TRBJ2-7
d_gene: -
abundance: few
CDR3aa: CATSDSPGEQYF
CDR3nt: TGTGCCACCAGTGATAGTCCGGGGGAGCAGTACTTC

v_gene: TRBV5-6
j_gene: TRBJ2-1
d_gene: -
abundance: -
CDR3aa: CASSFVGGNEQFF
CDR3nt: TGTGCCAGCAGCTTCGTTGGGGGCAATGAGCAGTTCTTC

v_gene: TRBV11-2
j_gene: TRBJ2-7
d_gene: TRBD2
abundance: many
CDR3aa: CASNVAGGTYEQYF
CDR3nt: TGTGCCAGCAACGTAGCGGGAGGGACCTACGAGCAGTACTTC

v_gene: TRBV6-1
j_gene: TRBJ2-6
d_gene: TRBD1
abundance: few
CDR3aa: CASSGTGSGANVLTF
CDR3nt: TGTGCCAGCAGTGGGACAGGGTCTGGGGCCAACGTCCTGACTTTC

v_gene: TRBV3-1
j_gene: TRBJ1-4
d_gene: -
abundance: many
CDR3aa: CASSQERSWRKLFF
CDR3nt: TGTGCCAGCAGCCAAGAGAGGTCATGGAGAAAACTGTTTTTT

v_gene: TRBV6-2/TRBV6-3
j_gene: TRBJ2-4
d_gene: TRBD2
abundance: -
CDR3aa: CASSEPGLAGNIQYF
CDR3nt: TGTGCCAGCAGCGAACCGGGACTAGCGGGGAACATTCAGTACTTC

v_gene: TRBV13
j_gene: TRBJ2-1
d_gene: TRBD2
abundance: -
CDR3aa: CASSSAIAGGGPWNNEQFF
CDR3nt: TGTGCCAGCAGCTCCGCTATAGCGGGGGGGGGTCCTTGGAACAATGAGCAGTTCTTC

v_gene: TRBV5-1
j_gene: TRBJ1-1
d_gene: TRBD1
abundance: -
CDR3aa: CASSSGDRRMNTEAFF
CDR3nt: TGCGCCAGCAGCTCGGGGGACAGGAGGATGAACACTGAAGCTTTCTTT

v_gene: TRBV12-3/TRBV12-4
j_gene: TRBJ2-5
d_gene: TRBD2
abundance: -
CDR3aa: CASSPRRGGRETQYF
CDR3nt: TGTGCCAGCAGCCCTCGGCGGGGGGGCCGGGAGACCCAGTACTTC

v_gene: TRBV15
j_gene: TRBJ2-5
d_gene: TRBD1
abundance: -
CDR3aa: CATSRMGQGAVETQYF
CDR3nt: TGTGCCACCAGCAGAATGGGACAGGGGGCGGTTGAGACCCAGTACTTC

v_gene: TRBV20-1
j_gene: TRBJ1-1
d_gene: -
abundance: many
CDR3aa: CSARDPGADTEAFF
CDR3nt: TGCAGTGCTAGAGACCCCGGGGCCGACACTGAAGCTTTCTTT

v_gene: TRBV5-5
j_gene: TRBJ2-7
d_gene: -
abundance: many
CDR3aa: CASSLRDTLRASSSYEQYF
CDR3nt: TGTGCCAGCAGCTTACGGGACACCCTCCGTGCAAGCAGCTCCTACGAGCAGTACTTC

v_gene: TRBV5-5
j_gene: TRBJ1-4
d_gene: -
abundance: -
CDR3aa: CASSESGVANEKLFF
CDR3nt: TGTGCCAGCAGTGAGTCAGGGGTGGCGAATGAAAAACTGTTTTTT

v_gene: TRBV20-1
j_gene: TRBJ2-3
d_gene: TRBD1
abundance: many
CDR3aa: CSARTGSPDTQYF
CDR3nt: TGCAGTGCTAGGACAGGGTCACCAGATACGCAGTATTTT

v_gene: TRBV11-2
j_gene: TRBJ2-7
d_gene: -
abundance: many
CDR3aa: CASSLLGEQYF
CDR3nt: TGTGCCAGCAGCCTACTCGGTGAGCAGTACTTC

v_gene: TRBV27
j_gene: TRBJ1-6
d_gene: TRBD1
abundance: -
CDR3aa: CASSLWGKDRGYNSPLHF
CDR3nt: TGTGCCAGCAGTTTATGGGGAAAGGACAGGGGATATAATTCACCCCTCCACTTT

v_gene: TRBV20-1
j_gene: TRBJ2-1
d_gene: TRBD2
abundance: many
CDR3aa: CSPSSGRTYNEQFF
CDR3nt: TGCAGTCCTTCTAGCGGGAGGACTTACAATGAGCAGTTCTTC

v_gene: TRBV5-1
j_gene: TRBJ2-7
d_gene: -
abundance: many
CDR3aa: CASSLAGVSYEQYF
CDR3nt: TGCGCCAGCAGCTTGGCGGGGGTCTCCTACGAGCAGTACTTC

v_gene: TRBV7-2
j_gene: TRBJ2-5
d_gene: -
abundance: many
CDR3aa: CASSPRLGGPETQYF
CDR3nt: TGTGCCAGCAGCCCCAGACTGGGGGGGCCAGAGACCCAGTACTTC

v_gene: TRBV29-1
j_gene: TRBJ2-1
d_gene: -
abundance: -
CDR3aa: CSVAVTEQFF
CDR3nt: TGCAGCGTTGCGGTCACTGAGCAGTTCTTC

v_gene: TRBV3-1
j_gene: TRBJ1-2
d_gene: -
abundance: many
CDR3aa: CASSHLDSGDGYTF
CDR3nt: TGTGCCAGCAGCCATCTGGATAGTGGGGATGGCTACACCTTC

v_gene: TRBV5-6
j_gene: TRBJ1-3
d_gene: -
abundance: few
CDR3aa: CASSSGDGLSGNTIYF
CDR3nt: TGTGCCAGCAGCTCCGGGGACGGACTCTCTGGAAACACCATATATTTT

v_gene: TRBV4-3
j_gene: TRBJ1-2
d_gene: TRBD1
abundance: -
CDR3aa: CASSRGTGVGYTF
CDR3nt: TGCGCCAGCAGCCGAGGGACAGGGGTAGGCTACACCTTC